This is a list of T cell receptor beta chains from one sample in a study of T cells after yellow fever vaccination. Each CDR3 protein is one row after TCRdb ran MiXCR on the 5' RACE reads. The data contain about 120,000 distinct CDR3 sequences, about 7.2% of them singletons. The sample in question was CD4+ T cells sorted from PBMCs, obtained more than 40 days after the first yellow fever vaccination. The receptors derive from a man aged 18 to 30 who received the YFV17D yellow fever vaccine. The CDR3 runs from the conserved cysteine through the conserved F or W. A D gene is named only where the DNA matches it firmly. Size values are once, few and many counts, or a class for expanded clones, and some rows have none.

V	length	size	D	J	CDR3	DNA
TRBV6-5	15	many	TRBD1	TRBJ1-2	CASKSSGQGYYGYTF	TGTGCCAGCAAATCCTCGGGACAGGGGTACTATGGCTACACCTTC
TRBV6-1	15	few	NA	TRBJ2-5	CASSLDSPVGGTQYF	TGTGCCAGCAGTCTGGACAGCCCCGTAGGCGGGACCCAGTACTTC
TRBV6-5	14	many	TRBD2	TRBJ2-3	CASSLSGRTDTQYF	TGTGCCAGCAGTTTGTCCGGGAGGACAGATACGCAGTATTTT
TRBV7-3	15	many	NA	TRBJ2-3	CASSSSTSRADTQYF	TGTGCCAGCAGCTCCTCGACAAGTAGGGCAGATACGCAGTATTTT
TRBV7-2	15	many	NA	TRBJ2-5	CASSLGGRKQETQYF	TGTGCCAGCAGCTTAGGGGGACGGAAACAAGAGACCCAGTACTTC
TRBV4-2	15	many	NA	TRBJ2-6	CASSQVGAGANVLTF	TGTGCCAGCAGCCAAGTAGGGGCTGGGGCCAACGTCCTGACTTTC
TRBV27	16	many	TRBD2	TRBJ2-3	CASSPTAGGSTDTQYF	TGTGCCAGCAGTCCAACAGCGGGGGGCTCCACAGATACGCAGTATTTT
TRBV21-1	14	few	NA	TRBJ1-5	CASNRRGLYQPQHF	TGTGCCAGCAATCGCAGGGGGCTTTATCAGCCCCAGCATTTT
TRBV7-2	15	many	NA	TRBJ2-3	CASSFSPTSTDTQYF	TGTGCCAGCAGCTTTTCTCCGACTAGCACAGATACGCAGTATTTT
TRBV7-9	17	few	NA	TRBJ2-6	CASSSGGGLSGANVLTF	TGTGCCAGCAGCTCTGGGGGGGGCCTCTCTGGGGCCAACGTCCTGACTTTC
TRBV6-5	18	many	TRBD1	TRBJ2-7	CASSYSTSAGTGAYEQYF	TGTGCCAGCAGTTACTCGACGTCAGCCGGGACAGGGGCCTACGAGCAGTACTTC
TRBV20-1	13	many	NA	TRBJ2-4	CSLGDLAKNIQYF	TGCAGTCTGGGGGACCTAGCCAAAAACATTCAGTACTTC
TRBV11-2	17	many	NA	TRBJ1-1	CASSLVFTARADTEAFF	TGTGCCAGCAGCTTAGTATTCACAGCCCGCGCGGACACTGAAGCTTTCTTT
TRBV5-1	13	NA	NA	TRBJ1-5	CASAPRPGQPQHF	TGCGCCAGCGCGCCTCGCCCGGGACAGCCCCAGCATTTT
TRBV5-1	13	many	NA	TRBJ2-7	CASSILQSGEQYF	TGCGCCAGCAGCATCCTGCAGTCCGGCGAGCAGTACTTC
TRBV5-1	11	many	NA	TRBJ2-7	CASSSEGEQYF	TGCGCCAGCAGCTCGGAGGGGGAGCAGTACTTC
TRBV4-1	13	many	NA	TRBJ1-5	CASSLEGGLAQHF	TGCGCCAGCAGTCTAGAGGGCGGTCTGGCCCAGCATTTT
TRBV5-1	14	many	TRBD1	TRBJ1-4	CASSPGQVGEKLFF	TGCGCCAGCAGCCCGGGACAGGTCGGAGAAAAACTGTTTTTT
TRBV6-2/TRBV6-3	14	NA	NA	TRBJ2-5	CASRYSQVGETQYF	TGTGCCAGCAGATACTCGCAAGTGGGGGAGACCCAGTACTTC
TRBV5-1	17	many	TRBD1	TRBJ2-3	CASSRDRGVRGTDTQYF	TGCGCCAGCAGCAGGGACAGGGGTGTTAGGGGCACAGATACGCAGTATTTT
TRBV12-3/TRBV12-4	15	many	NA	TRBJ2-2	CASSYPHANTGELFF	TGTGCCAGCAGTTACCCCCACGCGAACACCGGGGAGCTGTTTTTT
TRBV5-1	16	many	NA	TRBJ2-1	CASSLAGQGGGDEQFF	TGCGCCAGCAGCTTGGCCGGGCAGGGGGGTGGCGATGAGCAGTTCTTC
TRBV5-5	15	many	NA	TRBJ2-2	CASSGTGSRTGELFF	TGTGCCAGCAGCGGCACAGGGTCTCGCACCGGGGAGCTGTTTTTT
TRBV12-3/TRBV12-4	16	many	NA	TRBJ1-5	CASRVEGPYSNQPQHF	TGTGCCAGCAGGGTTGAAGGACCTTATAGCAATCAGCCCCAGCATTTT
TRBV5-1	13	many	NA	TRBJ2-5	CASTRSPQETQYF	TGCGCCAGCACGAGGAGCCCTCAAGAGACCCAGTACTTC
TRBV12-3/TRBV12-4	15	many	TRBD1	TRBJ2-5	CASSLGPGTGETQYF	TGTGCCAGCAGTTTAGGACCCGGGACAGGCGAGACCCAGTACTTC
TRBV5-1	16	many	TRBD1	TRBJ2-3	CASSSQTGAITDTQYF	TGCGCCAGCAGCTCTCAGACAGGGGCCATCACAGATACGCAGTATTTT
TRBV5-1	15	few	TRBD2	TRBJ2-5	CASRRTSGGFETQYF	TGCGCCAGCAGGCGGACTAGCGGGGGTTTTGAGACCCAGTACTTC
TRBV5-5	13	many	NA	TRBJ2-5	CASSRLGRETQYF	TGTGCCAGCAGCCGGCTGGGCCGAGAGACCCAGTACTTC
TRBV7-2	12	many	NA	TRBJ2-1	CASSTSYNEQFF	TGTGCCAGCAGCACCTCCTACAATGAGCAGTTCTTC
TRBV10-3	13	many	NA	TRBJ2-7	CAIRKRPEGEQYF	TGTGCCATCAGGAAACGCCCGGAGGGCGAGCAGTACTTC
TRBV7-9	14	many	NA	TRBJ1-2	CASSSDPLGYGYTF	TGTGCCAGCAGCTCAGATCCGTTAGGCTATGGCTACACCTTC
TRBV7-3	15	many	TRBD2	TRBJ2-2	CASSSSSGGTGELFF	TGTGCCAGCAGCTCATCGTCGGGGGGCACCGGGGAGCTGTTTTTT
TRBV30	13	NA	NA	TRBJ1-2	CAWSSGPNYGYTF	TGTGCCTGGAGTTCGGGACCCAACTATGGCTACACCTTC
TRBV18	14	many	NA	TRBJ2-7	CASSPDSLSYEQYF	TGTGCCAGCTCACCTGACAGTCTTTCCTACGAGCAGTACTTC
TRBV18	15	many	NA	TRBJ2-3	CASSPLASSTDTQYF	TGTGCCAGCTCACCATTAGCGTCTAGCACAGATACGCAGTATTTT
TRBV5-5	15	many	NA	TRBJ1-3	CASSLGHGHGNTIYF	TGTGCCAGCAGCTTGGGCCACGGACACGGAAACACCATATATTTT
TRBV28	14	many	TRBD2	TRBJ2-5	CASGGGSLSETQYF	TGTGCCTCTGGGGGGGGGTCGCTTTCGGAGACCCAGTACTTC
TRBV12-3/TRBV12-4	15	many	NA	TRBJ1-3	CASRRDGNSGNTIYF	TGTGCCAGCAGGCGCGACGGGAACTCTGGAAACACCATATATTTT
TRBV15	12	many	NA	TRBJ1-1	CATSRVGTEAFF	TGTGCCACCAGCAGAGTTGGCACTGAAGCTTTCTTT
TRBV11-1	14	many	NA	TRBJ2-5	CASSPGNEVGTQYF	TGTGCCAGCAGCCCGGGGAATGAGGTTGGGACCCAGTACTTC
TRBV7-9	16	many	TRBD2	TRBJ2-3	CASSLALAGGQDTQYF	TGTGCCAGCAGCTTGGCCCTAGCGGGGGGGCAAGATACGCAGTATTTT
TRBV20-1	14	few	NA	TRBJ1-2	CSARDPGRVDGYTF	TGCAGTGCTAGAGATCCGGGAAGGGTGGATGGCTACACCTTC
TRBV19	13	many	NA	TRBJ1-1	CASSISKNTEAFF	TGTGCCAGTAGTATCTCCAAGAACACTGAAGCTTTCTTT
TRBV7-2	14	many	NA	TRBJ1-5	CASSPTSNYQPQHF	TGTGCCAGCAGTCCCACCTCAAATTATCAGCCCCAGCATTTT
TRBV19	16	NA	TRBD1	TRBJ1-5	CASSRTGGLGLQPQHF	TGTGCCAGTAGTCGGACAGGGGGCTTGGGTCTTCAGCCCCAGCATTTT
TRBV11-2	13	many	NA	TRBJ2-7	CASSLEWGYEQYF	TGTGCCAGCAGCTTAGAGTGGGGCTACGAGCAGTACTTC
TRBV7-2	14	many	NA	TRBJ1-1	CASSFGRKNTEAFF	TGTGCCAGCAGCTTTGGACGGAAGAACACTGAAGCTTTCTTT
TRBV28	15	NA	NA	TRBJ2-2	CASSRGGANTGELFF	TGTGCCAGCAGCAGAGGCGGGGCCAACACCGGGGAGCTGTTTTTT
TRBV7-3	14	many	TRBD1	TRBJ1-1	CASSLQGAGTEAFF	TGTGCCAGCAGTTTACAGGGGGCTGGAACTGAAGCTTTCTTT
TRBV7-2	14	many	TRBD1	TRBJ1-2	CASTFGTANYGYTF	TGTGCCAGCACCTTCGGGACAGCTAACTATGGCTACACCTTC
TRBV20-1	13	many	TRBD2	TRBJ2-3	CSATSGGGDTQYF	TGCAGTGCAACTAGCGGGGGGGGAGATACGCAGTATTTT